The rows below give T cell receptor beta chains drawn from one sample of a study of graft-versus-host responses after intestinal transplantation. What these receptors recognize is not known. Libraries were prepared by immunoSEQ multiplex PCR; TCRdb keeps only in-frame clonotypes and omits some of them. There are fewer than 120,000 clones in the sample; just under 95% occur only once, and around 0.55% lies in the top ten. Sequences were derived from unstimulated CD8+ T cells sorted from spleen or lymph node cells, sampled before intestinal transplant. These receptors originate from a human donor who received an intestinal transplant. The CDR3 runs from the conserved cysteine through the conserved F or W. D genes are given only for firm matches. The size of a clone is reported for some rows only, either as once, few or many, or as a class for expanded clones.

DNA: TGTGCCAGCAGTGTACAGGGGGATCAGCCCCAGCATTTT
CDR3: CASSVQGDQPQHF
size: .
D: TRBD1
V: TRBV6-1
J: TRBJ1-5

DNA: TGTGCCAGCAGTAGCACGACAGGTTGGACTGAAGCTTTCTTT
CDR3: CASSSTTGWTEAFF
size: .
D: .
V: TRBV27
J: TRBJ1-1

DNA: TGCAGCGTTGAGAAAGGAAACACTGAAGCTTTCTTT
CDR3: CSVEKGNTEAFF
size: .
D: .
V: TRBV29-1
J: TRBJ1-1

DNA: TGTGCCAGCAGACTCACCGGGACAGGAGCCTACGAGCAGTACTTC
CDR3: CASRLTGTGAYEQYF
size: .
D: TRBD1
V: TRBV27
J: TRBJ2-7

DNA: TGTGCCAGCAGCTTGGCCGGGCGCGAGCAGTACTTC
CDR3: CASSLAGREQYF
size: few
D: .
V: TRBV5-6
J: TRBJ2-7

DNA: TGTGCCAGCAGCCCCTGGGGCTCCTTCTTCTACGAGCAGTACTTC
CDR3: CASSPWGSFFYEQYF
size: .
D: .
V: TRBV13
J: TRBJ2-7

DNA: TGTGCCAGCTCTTGGGGAGGGACAGGGTCGGAGCAGTTCTTC
CDR3: CASSWGGTGSEQFF
size: .
D: TRBD1
V: TRBV28
J: TRBJ2-1

DNA: TGCGCCAGCAGCCCCCGGGACTTCGCCTACGAGCAGTACTTC
CDR3: CASSPRDFAYEQYF
size: .
D: .
V: TRBV4-1
J: TRBJ2-7

DNA: TGCGCCAGCAGCCAAAAAGTGGGCGTTCAGCCCCAGCATTTT
CDR3: CASSQKVGVQPQHF
size: .
D: .
V: TRBV4-1
J: TRBJ1-5

DNA: TGTGCCAGCAGTTTATCGATAGCGGAGCATTACGAGCAGTACTTC
CDR3: CASSLSIAEHYEQYF
size: .
D: .
V: TRBV27
J: TRBJ2-7

DNA: TGTGCCAGTAATAGCGGGATGTCCTACGAGCAGTACTTC
CDR3: CASNSGMSYEQYF
size: .
D: TRBD2
V: TRBV6-5
J: TRBJ2-7

DNA: TGTGCCAGCAGTTTACGGGGGGGTGGTCAGCCCCAGCATTTT
CDR3: CASSLRGGGQPQHF
size: .
D: .
V: TRBV27
J: TRBJ1-5

DNA: TGTGCCAGCAGTTACGAAGGGGAGGGACTTTACGAGCAGTACTTC
CDR3: CASSYEGEGLYEQYF
size: .
D: TRBD2
V: TRBV6-5
J: TRBJ2-7

DNA: TGCAGCGTTGAAATGGGAGGAGGGGGGACTGAAGCTTTCTTT
CDR3: CSVEMGGGGTEAFF
size: .
D: .
V: TRBV29-1
J: TRBJ1-1

DNA: TGTGCCAGTAGTATGGGACAGGGCTACGAGCAGTACTTC
CDR3: CASSMGQGYEQYF
size: few
D: TRBD1
V: TRBV19
J: TRBJ2-7

DNA: TGCGCCAGCACTACGGGGGGGTACAATGAGCAGTTCTTC
CDR3: CASTTGGYNEQFF
size: .
D: TRBD2
V: TRBV10-2
J: TRBJ2-1

DNA: TGTGCCAGCAGTTATGGAACTAGCGGGCTTTACAATGAGCAGTTCTTC
CDR3: CASSYGTSGLYNEQFF
size: .
D: TRBD2
V: TRBV6-5
J: TRBJ2-1

DNA: TGTGCCAGCAGTCCTACAGGCAACACTGAAGCTTTCTTT
CDR3: CASSPTGNTEAFF
size: .
D: .
V: TRBV13
J: TRBJ1-1

DNA: TGTGCCAGCAGCTTGAGCGCAGAGACCCAGTACTTC
CDR3: CASSLSAETQYF
size: .
D: .
V: TRBV5-6
J: TRBJ2-5

DNA: TGTGCCAGTAGCCCAATCACCGGACTACCCTCCTACGAGCAGTACTTC
CDR3: CASSPITGLPSYEQYF
size: .
D: .
V: TRBV19
J: TRBJ2-7

DNA: TGTGCCAGCAGCGGAGGGCCAGGCAATGAGCAGTTCTTC
CDR3: CASSGGPGNEQFF
size: .
D: .
V: TRBV11-3
J: TRBJ2-1

DNA: TGTGCCAGCAGCTCCCGACAGGGCTTAGCGGGAGCCTACGAGCAGTACTTC
CDR3: CASSSRQGLAGAYEQYF
size: .
D: TRBD2
V: TRBV11-2
J: TRBJ2-7